The 18 T cell receptor beta chains below come from one sample, sequenced in a study of T cell repertoires in cytomegalovirus infection. MiXCR, run by TCRdb on the reads, gives a single entry per CDR3 protein. In the table there are roughly 310,000 distinct CDR3 sequences, roughly 15% of which are singletons. The sample consisted of PBMCs. These receptors were collected from a human donor in good health (CMV status not recorded). Some clones in this sample may be carry-over from other donors' samples.

Only a few counts were recorded for this clonotype. The chain links TRBV28 to TRBJ1-2, with D uncertain. Germline-derived CDR1 and CDR2 are MDHEN and SYDVKM. V lost 3 bases and J lost 6, with 2 bases in between. The CDR3 runs 10 residues. This CDR3 reads CASSFNGYTF. The CDR3 coding sequence is TGTGCCAGCAGTTTCAATGGCTACACCTTC.

Ten or more counts support this clonotype. The V and J genes are TRBV5-5 and TRBJ2-5; perhaps D is TRBD1 or TRBD2 (5 bases each). Germline loops: CDR1 SGHKS, CDR2 YYEKEE (reference sequence). The CDR3 consists of 15 residues. V lost 2 bases to trimming and J lost 2 bases, with 13 bases between them. As DNA, the CDR3 is TGTGCCAGCAGCTTTCGGGACGGGGCTCAAGAGACCCAGTACTTC. It specifies CASSFRDGAQETQYF.

This clonotype was detected a few times. V gene TRBV28 combines with J gene TRBJ2-7; TRBD1 aligns across 9 bases. The CDR3 has 14 amino acids. The V and J ends lost 2 bases and 3 bases, in that order; junction bases with no gene match: 2. Looked up from germline, CDR1 is MDHEN and CDR2 is SYDVKM. This chain's CDR3 is CASSLGDRVYEQYF. The DNA of the CDR3 is TGTGCCAGCAGTTTAGGGGACAGGGTCTACGAGCAGTACTTC.

Many counts were recorded for this clonotype. The chain combines TRBV7-2 with TRBJ2-1, with D possibly being TRBD1 (6 bases). Trimming left V 5 bases short and J 6 bases short, with 17 bases between. There are 15 residues in the CDR3. From germline, CDR1 is SGHTA and CDR2 FQGNSA. As DNA, the CDR3 is TGTGCCAGCAGCACCGCCTACAGGGTAGTCAATGAGCAGTTCTTC. Its protein product is CASSTAYRVVNEQFF.

V is TRBV20-1 and J is TRBJ2-3, with TRBD1 matching 7 bases. The CDR3 loop spans 15 amino acids. Germline CDR1 is DFQATT and CDR2 is SNEGSKA (reference sequence). V shed 0 bases and J 6 bases; nucleotides not matched to a gene: 9. CDR3 amino acids: CSARDRRGTSDTQYF. The CDR3 DNA follows: TGCAGTGCTAGAGATCGCAGGGGGACCTCGGATACGCAGTATTTT.

This chain joins TRBV20-1 and TRBJ2-7, with 11 bases lining up with TRBD2. V dropped 3 bases and J dropped 1; count of bases not matched to a gene: 5. Germline V lookup: CDR1 DFQATT, CDR2 SNEGSKA (reference sequence). CDR3 length: 15 amino acids. CDR3 nucleotide sequence: TGCAGTGCTAGGAATAGCGGGGGGGATTCCTACGAGCAGTACTTC. As protein: CSARNSGGDSYEQYF.

This clonotype was seen repeatedly, ten times or more. The chain carries TRBV6-2 or TRBV6-3 and TRBJ1-1, with a weak D call TRBD1 (6 bases). Germline CDR1 MNHEY, CDR2 SVGEGT. The CDR3 is 15 residues long. V dropped 4 bases and J dropped 3 bases, with 15 bases sitting between them. The CDR3 sequence is CASSWGGGTDTEAFF. CDR3 nucleotides: TGTGCCAGCAGTTGGGGAGGGGGAACGGACACTGAAGCTTTCTTT.

Ten or more counts support this clonotype. CDR3 sequence: CASSFRSTGELFF. In DNA form, the CDR3 reads TGTGCCAGCAGCTTCAGAAGTACCGGGGAGCTGTTTTTT. The chain uses TRBV11-3 and TRBJ2-2; D gene ambiguous. V dropped 3 bases and J dropped 5 bases, with 7 bases sitting between them. Looked up from germline, CDR1 is SGHNT and CDR2 is YENEEA. The CDR3 is 13 residues long.

The chain couples TRBV11-2 to TRBJ1-2; no reliable D call. CDR1 and CDR2 (germline): SGHAT, FQNNGV. The CDR3 totals 15 residues. V was cut by 0 bases and J by 4 bases, with 12 bases left in between. CDR3 in DNA: TGTGCCAGCAGCTTAGACGGCAGCCACTTCTATGGCTACACCTTC. This gives the protein CASSLDGSHFYGYTF.

The rearrangement uses TRBV6-5 and TRBJ2-4; D is possibly TRBD1 (5 bases). The CDR3 covers 15 residues. CDR1 is MNHEY and CDR2 is SVGAGI in the germline V gene. Trimming stripped 5 bases from V and 0 bases from J, with 11 bases between. Here the CDR3 reads CASSRQPLAKNIQYF. CDR3 coding DNA: TGTGCCAGCAGTAGACAGCCTCTAGCCAAAAACATTCAGTACTTC.

The chain links TRBV19 to TRBJ1-4; D remains unclear. V was shortened by 3 bases and J by 4 bases, with 15 bases between the two germline ends. The CDR3 is made up of 16 amino acids. Germline V gene sequence: CDR1 LNHDA, CDR2 SQIVND (reference sequence). Here the CDR3 reads CASSIFGDGDNEKLFF. CDR3 DNA sequence: TGTGCCAGTAGTATTTTTGGAGACGGAGATAATGAAAAACTGTTTTTT. Together with reference TRBV19 and TRBJ1-4, the CDR3 gives the full variable domain: DGGITQSPKYLFRKEGQNVTLSCEQNLNHDAMYWYRQDPGQGLRLIYYSQIVNDFQKGDIAEGYSVSREKKESFPLTVTSAQKNPTAFYLCASSIFGDGDNEKLFFGSGTQLSVL.

This clonotype was recorded a few times. This rearrangement joins TRBV20-1 to TRBJ2-3, with 7 bases fitting TRBD2. The germline gives CDR1 DFQATT, CDR2 SNEGSKA (reference sequence). This CDR3 spans 17 amino acids. Unmatched junction bases numbered 14, after V lost 3 bases and J lost 2 bases. CDR3 sequence: CSASGLVGGYSTDTQYF. CDR3 nucleotide sequence: TGCAGTGCTAGTGGGTTAGTGGGGGGGTACTCCACAGATACGCAGTATTTT.

About this clonotype itself: The germline gene is not matched at one end of the junction; a read error may be the cause. The chain is built from TRBV20-1 and TRBJ1-4, with 8 bases aligning to TRBD1. The CDR3 consists of 15 residues. Germline V gene lookup returns CDR1 DFQATT and CDR2 SNEGSKA (reference sequence). The CDR3 nucleotides are TGCAGTGCTAGACACCGGGACAGGTCTGGGGAAAAACTGCTTTTT. The encoded protein is CSARHRDRSGEKLLF.

This clonotype was found many times. The chain is built from TRBV28 and TRBJ2-1; TRBD2 matches 10 bases. Germline-derived CDR1 and CDR2 are MDHEN and SYDVKM. Germline trimming cut 11 bases from V and 4 bases from J; bases unmatched to any gene: 8. The CDR3 spans 14 residues. The CDR3 coding sequence is TGTGCCTGCACCGGGACTAGCGTATACAATGAGCAGTTCTTC. Amino acids: CACTGTSVYNEQFF.

V usage is TRBV6-5 and J usage is TRBJ1-2, with D tentatively TRBD1 (5 bases). The CDR3 runs 16 residues. Germline CDR1 MNHEY, CDR2 SVGAGI. V dropped 8 bases and J dropped 8 bases, with 27 bases sitting between them. In nucleotides, the CDR3 is TGTGCCAGCCAAAGTTCAATGTCACAGGCAAGAGGAGGCTACACCTTC. Its protein product is CASQSSMSQARGGYTF.

This clonotype was counted at least ten times. V usage is TRBV20-1 and J usage is TRBJ2-3; D is ambiguous. This CDR3 is 13 amino acids long. V was cut by 7 bases and J by 0 bases, with 11 bases left in between. Germline assignment: CDR1 DFQATT and CDR2 SNEGSKA (reference sequence). This CDR3 is CSVPSYSTDTQYF. The CDR3 region has the DNA TGCAGTGTCCCAAGCTATAGCACAGATACGCAGTATTTT.

This chain joins TRBV12-3 or TRBV12-4 and TRBJ1-6; 8 bases fit TRBD1. CDR3 length equals 16 residues. V trimming: 5 bases; J trimming: 9 bases; junction bases outside the gene matches: 12. The CDR3 DNA reads as TGTGCCAGCAGTCGGCTGCGGACAGGGCAAGGTTCACCCCTCCACTTT. Residues: CASSRLRTGQGSPLHF.

Comments on this clonotype: This may be a read error, as it is one base from a much larger clone. The chain uses TRBV7-2 and TRBJ2-7, with TRBD1 matching 9 bases. The CDR3 loop spans 14 amino acids. Germline CDR1 reads SGHTA; CDR2 reads FQGNSA. Written as DNA, the CDR3 is TGTGCCAGCACCCAGACAGGGGGGGGTTACGATCAGTACTTC. Its translation: CASTQTGGGYDQYF.